The 14 T cell receptor beta chains reported below all come from one sample, sequenced in a study of T cell responses to AZD1222 COVID-19 vaccine. The repertoire was sequenced with immunoSEQ multiplex PCR; TCRdb's copy has only in-frame clones and lacks some. There are some 120,000 clones in the sample; 90% occur only once, and roughly 4.2% lies in the top ten. Specimen: peripheral blood, collected 28 days after the second dose of the MenACWY control vaccine. These receptors were collected from an adult who received the MenACWY meningococcal vaccine as a control.

The chain combines TRBV10-3 with TRBJ2-3; a weak D match, TRBD2 (6 bases). V was pared by 6 bases and J by 3 bases, with 13 bases between. The germline gives CDR1 ENHRY, CDR2 SYGVKD. CDR3 size: 14 residues. CDR3 in amino acids: CAIRNLGGTDTQYF. The CDR3 region has the DNA TGTGCCATCAGAAACCTAGGAGGGACAGATACGCAGTATTTT.

The chain recombines TRBV5-8 with TRBJ2-1; 9 nucleotides align to TRBD1. J lost 3 bases, V lost 2 bases, and 3 bases had no gene match. The CDR3 extends over 15 amino acids. The germline CDR1 and CDR2 sequences are SGHTS and YDEGEE. CDR3 region: CASSFRTGDYNEQFF. CDR3 nucleotides: TGTGCCAGCAGCTTCCGGACAGGGGACTACAATGAGCAGTTCTTC.

V gene TRBV5-1 combines with J gene TRBJ2-2; TRBD2 matches at 10 bases. This CDR3 is built from 15 residues. The trim removed 4 bases at V and 1 base at J, leaving 1 base unmatched. The germline V gene has CDR1 SGHRS and CDR2 YFSETQ. The CDR3 here is CASSRTSGNTGELFF. The CDR3 DNA follows: TGCGCCAGCAGCCGGACTAGCGGGAACACCGGGGAGCTGTTTTTT. The full variable domain, with the rest looked up from reference TRBV5-1 and TRBJ2-2, is KAGVTQTPRYLIKTRGQQVTLSCSPISGHRSVSWYQQTPGQGLQFLFEYFSETQRNKGNFPGRFSGRQFSNSRSEMNVSTLELGDSALYLCASSRTSGNTGELFFGEGSRLTVL.

The gene calls are TRBV9 and TRBJ1-1; no definite D call. The V end was cut by 0 bases, the J end by 3 bases, with 6 bases between. The CDR3 runs to 13 residues. The germline V gene has CDR1 SGDLS and CDR2 YYNGEE. This chain's CDR3 is CASSVVGDTEAFF. The CDR3 DNA follows: TGTGCCAGCAGCGTAGTTGGGGACACTGAAGCTTTCTTT. The full variable domain, completed using reference TRBV9 and TRBJ1-1, is DSGVTQTPKHLITATGQRVTLRCSPRSGDLSVYWYQQSLDQGLQFLIQYYNGEERAKGNILERFSAQQFPDLHSELNLSSLELGDSALYFCASSVVGDTEAFFGQGTRLTVV.

V is TRBV7-9 and J is TRBJ2-5; D may be TRBD1 (6 bases). The ends were cut back, 1 base at V and 3 bases at J, with 9 bases in the middle. Looked up from germline, CDR1 is SEHNR and CDR2 is FQNEAQ (reference sequence). This CDR3 is built from 14 residues. CDR3 amino acids: CASSLVAGEETQYF. CDR3 DNA sequence: TGTGCCAGCAGCTTAGTCGCAGGGGAAGAGACCCAGTACTTC.

The rearrangement links TRBV27 to TRBJ2-6; the D gene could be TRBD1 or TRBD2 (5 bases each). This CDR3 is 16 amino acids long. CDR1 and CDR2 (germline): MNHEY, SMNVEV (reference sequence). The V and J ends lost 6 bases and 1 base respectively, with 13 bases between them. Written as DNA, the CDR3 is TGTGCCAGCAGCCTGGGACCTTATTCTGGGGCCAACGTCCTGACTTTC. The encoded protein is CASSLGPYSGANVLTF.

The genes are TRBV3-1 (or the pseudogene TRBV3-2) and TRBJ1-1, with 11 bases lining up with TRBD1. V gave up 5 bases and J gave up 10 bases; unmatched junction bases: 3. The CDR3 has 12 residues. The V gene's germline CDR1 is LGHDT and CDR2 YNNKEL (reference sequence). The CDR3 reads CASSTDRGRAFF. The CDR3 DNA reads as TGTGCCAGCAGCACGGACAGGGGGCGAGCTTTCTTT.

The genes are TRBV7-9 and TRBJ2-3, with 7 bases matching TRBD2. Germline CDR1 is SEHNR and CDR2 is FQNEAQ (reference sequence). There are 13 residues in the CDR3. The trim removed 4 bases at V and 4 bases at J, leaving 2 bases unmatched. CDR3 residues: CASSSAGADTQYF. The CDR3 DNA sequence: TGTGCCAGCAGCTCCGCGGGGGCAGATACGCAGTATTTT.

The chain couples TRBV28 to TRBJ2-7; 8 nucleotides match TRBD1. This CDR3 is 16 amino acids long. From germline, CDR1 is MDHEN and CDR2 SYDVKM. V shed 5 bases and J 1 base; nucleotides not matched to a gene: 10. CDR3 region: CASSTPSTGGSYEQYF. Here the CDR3 DNA reads TGTGCCAGCAGTACTCCCTCCACAGGGGGTTCCTACGAGCAGTACTTC.

The chain uses TRBV10-3 and TRBJ2-1; 11 bases fit TRBD1. In germline, CDR1 is ENHRY, CDR2 SYGVKD. The CDR3 is 14 amino acids. The V segment lost 4 bases and the J segment 7 bases; nucleotides outside the gene matches: 3. CDR3 residues: CAISVRDRGNEQFF. The DNA for the CDR3 is TGTGCCATCAGTGTCCGGGACAGGGGGAATGAGCAGTTCTTC.

The rearrangement uses TRBV25-1 and TRBJ1-6; TRBD1 matches 7 bases. The CDR3 has 15 residues. After removal of 2 bases from V and 7 bases from J, the junction contained 5 bases not matched to a gene. Germline V gene data show CDR1 as MGHDK and CDR2 as SYGVNS. CDR3 sequence: CASSEQQGRNSPLHF. Written as DNA, the CDR3 is TGTGCCAGCAGTGAACAACAGGGGCGAAATTCACCCCTCCACTTT.

The chain carries TRBV6-1 and TRBJ2-7; the match to TRBD1 covers 10 bases. Per germline, CDR1 MNHNS and CDR2 SASEGT. V was pared by 1 base and J by 4 bases, with 4 bases of the junction left unmatched. The CDR3 spans 15 residues. The CDR3 sequence: CASSEGTGGMYEQYF. The CDR3 bases are TGTGCCAGCAGTGAAGGGACAGGGGGTATGTACGAGCAGTACTTC.

This clone was seen a handful of times. The CDR3 region has the DNA TGTGCCAGCAGCTTAGGTGCGGGGCGGGACAAAAGTGCTTTCTTT. It codes for CASSLGAGRDKSAFF. The J gene is TRBJ1-1, the V gene TRBV11-2, with TRBD1 as a possible D gene (6 bases). V was pared by 1 base and J by 11 bases, with 20 bases between. Germline CDR1 is SGHAT and CDR2 is FQNNGV. CDR3 length: 15 residues.

This clone was counted only a few times. The chain links TRBV2 to TRBJ1-6; no firm D call. V was shortened by 6 bases and J by 7 bases, with 13 bases between the two germline ends. This CDR3 region has 14 residues. Germline loops: CDR1 SNHLY, CDR2 FYNNEI. The CDR3 here is CASSSSKQNSPLHF. The CDR3 DNA sequence: TGTGCCAGCAGCTCCAGCAAGCAGAATTCACCCCTCCACTTT.